The clone carrying this T cell receptor (beta chain) is a singleton in its sample. Antigen specificity is unknown. The data were obtained in a study of cytomegalovirus exposure and HLA in healthy donors. Whole-study results and caveats: Reports indicate that TCR beta sequences accurately predicted the HLA-A and HLA-B alleles of most subjects. In presence/absence analyses, roughly uniform sequencing depth across donors was assumed. Usually a TCR sequence was rare, but some public TCRs were found in many donors. According to a later analysis, donors in an Asian-associated ancestry cluster reportedly had fewer N-insertions than the roughly 670-donor mean.

PCR used 60 Vbeta primers and 13 Jbeta primers. Clones were sequenced by immunoSEQ multiplex PCR, and TCRdb holds only the in-frame ones, with some missing. This table holds about 140,000 clones, around 78% found once. There are 14 residues in the CDR3. Germline loops: CDR1 WNHNN, CDR2 SYGVQD (reference sequence). This sequence was found in a female donor in good health and CMV-seropositive. The sample comprised PBMCs. This chain joins TRBV10-1 and TRBJ2-5, with a weak D call TRBD2 (6 bases). The closer fit of TRBJ2-7 to the DNA end suggests the J call may be wrong. The CDR3 DNA follows: TGCGCCAGCTCACCGTCCCTCGCGGGGAACGAGCAGTACTTC. This encodes CASSPSLAGNEQYF.